The present T cell receptor beta chain was sequenced within a study of OX40 agonist ivuxolimab in advanced cancers. Study overall: The eligibility criteria allowed prior anti-PD-1, anti-PD-L1 or anti-CTLA-4 therapy, and around 38% had some. Findings and limits, study-wide: The authors did not determine the antigen specificity of the expanded peripheral T cells.

The CDR3 is made up of 13 amino acids. Germline lookup yields CDR1 LNHNV and CDR2 YYDKDF (reference sequence). V was clipped by 8 bases and J by 7 bases, with 18 bases between them. Turning to this clone: Its antigen is not known.

Clones were read by immunoSEQ multiplex PCR, and TCRdb kept only the in-frame ones, dropping some. This table has 50,000 or so clones, roughly 91% appearing once. This sequence was found in an adult with an advanced solid tumor such as melanoma, head and neck, liver or kidney cancer. The chain recombines TRBV15 with TRBJ2-7, with a tentative D call TRBD2 (6 bases). Sequenced material: CD4+ or CD8+ T cells sorted from blood, taken in a trial of the OX40 agonist ivuxolimab. This chain's CDR3 is CATRDSTAGEQYF. The CDR3 bases are TGTGCCACCCGGGACTCCACGGCGGGAGAGCAGTACTTC.